Listed below are T cell receptor beta chains from one sample, sequenced in a study of T-cell memory formation after mild COVID-19. MiXCR, applied by TCRdb to the 5' RACE reads, yields one record per CDR3 protein. The data contain roughly 450,000 distinct CDR3 sequences, 15% to 20% of them singletons. The specimen was PBMCs or a T cell subset sorted from them (not recorded which). All receptors derive from an adult woman who had mild COVID-19 (a few samples of this study predate the infection). Cell type and time point are not known. CDR3s include the opening cysteine and the closing phenylalanine or tryptophan. Fields, in order: CDR3 DNA, CDR3 protein, V gene, D gene, clone size, J gene. D genes are given only for firm matches. Clone size is shown for a subset of rows, as once, few, many or a class of expanded clone.

TGTGCCAGCAAGACAGCTTCTGGGGCCAACGTCCTGACTTTC | CASKTASGANVLTF | TRBV6-2/TRBV6-3 | NA | NA | TRBJ2-6
TGCAGCGTTGCCCGCGGTGGGGGGACTGAAGCTTTCTTT | CSVARGGGTEAFF | TRBV29-1 | NA | once | TRBJ1-1
TGTGCCAGCAGCTTAGTTGCGGGAGGGGGCGATGAGCAGTTCTTC | CASSLVAGGGDEQFF | TRBV11-2 | TRBD2 | few | TRBJ2-1
TGTGCCAGCAGGAAAGAGAGCACAGATACGCAGTATTTT | CASRKESTDTQYF | TRBV7-6 | NA | NA | TRBJ2-3
TGTGCCAGCAGCTACGCACGGTCGGGAGGCTACACCTTC | CASSYARSGGYTF | TRBV5-6 | NA | NA | TRBJ1-2
TGCGCCAGCAGCCCGGCAGGGACAGGAACCTACGAGCAGTACTTC | CASSPAGTGTYEQYF | TRBV5-1 | TRBD1 | NA | TRBJ2-7
TGTGCCAGCAGCTGGTTTATGAACACTGAAGCTTTCTTT | CASSWFMNTEAFF | TRBV5-5 | NA | NA | TRBJ1-1
TGTGCCAGCAGTTACTCTCGTCAGGGTTCCTACAATGAGCAGTTCTTC | CASSYSRQGSYNEQFF | TRBV6-2/TRBV6-3 | NA | NA | TRBJ2-1
TGTGCCAGCAGTTTAACCGGGACAGGGGCAGATACGCAGTATTTT | CASSLTGTGADTQYF | TRBV12-3/TRBV12-4 | TRBD1 | few | TRBJ2-3
TGTGCCTGGAGTGTACGAGGGGATCAGCCCCAGCATTTT | CAWSVRGDQPQHF | TRBV30 | NA | NA | TRBJ1-5
TGTGCCACCAGTGATCCGGACAGGGGACACCACAATGAGCAGTTCTTC | CATSDPDRGHHNEQFF | TRBV24-1 | TRBD1 | medium-sized | TRBJ2-1
TGTGCCAGCTCCTCGAACATGGCCGGGGAGCTGTTTTTT | CASSSNMAGELFF | TRBV18 | NA | NA | TRBJ2-2
TGTGCCAGCAGTTACCTTCCCGGGGCCGGGTCCCCCTACAATGAGCAGTTCTTC | CASSYLPGAGSPYNEQFF | TRBV6-2/TRBV6-3 | NA | NA | TRBJ2-1
TGCAGTGCTAGAGATTACGACAGGGGGAAACCTGAAGCTTTCTTT | CSARDYDRGKPEAFF | TRBV20-1 | TRBD1 | NA | TRBJ1-1
TGCAGTGCTACCCGGGAGGGGTCGGGGTCACCCCTCCACTTT | CSATREGSGSPLHF | TRBV20-1 | NA | few | TRBJ1-6
TGTGCCAGCAGCTCCGACGGTGTCTACGAGCAGTACTTC | CASSSDGVYEQYF | TRBV7-9 | NA | NA | TRBJ2-7
TGTGCCACCGGCTTCTCCTTTGGGGGGAGCGATGGCTACACCTTC | CATGFSFGGSDGYTF | TRBV24-1 | NA | once | TRBJ1-2